This TCR beta chain was observed in a study of T cells after posttransplantation cyclophosphamide. This clone has ten or more counts. The antigen is unknown. CDR3 length equals 15 residues. With V trimmed by 5 bases and J by 2 bases, 3 bases remained unmatched. CDR1 and CDR2 (germline): SNHLY, FYNNEI. Study-wide points: Later blood repertoires were often dominated by clones from the donor CD8+ memory compartment. Skin or GI-infiltrating T cells shared few TRB sequences with blood. Recipient CMV seropositivity and CMV reactivation strongly tracked TRB clonality.

The related graft donor's blood sample was taken on the day of bone marrow donation. Libraries were prepared by immunoSEQ multiplex PCR; TCRdb keeps only in-frame clonotypes and omits some of them. The sample was found to contain 36,000 or so clones, and every one recurs. Sequencing was done on a sample of PBMCs. The chain carries TRBV2 and TRBJ1-5, with TRBD1 identical over 10 bases. The origin of this receptor is a girl aged 5 to 17 in good health, CMV-negative, and a related stem cell transplant donor. As DNA, the CDR3 is TGTGCCAGCAGTCGACAGGGGGCACGCAATCAGCCCCAGCATTTT. This encodes CASSRQGARNQPQHF.